These 32 T cell receptor beta chains share one sample of origin, sequenced in a study of a mutant IDH1 vaccine in newly diagnosed glioma. Time point meaning: week 47, end of study. All doses held 300 ug of mutant IDH1 20-mer peptide, with topical imiquimod. No antigens are known for them. Sequencing used immunoSEQ multiplex PCR; TCRdb keeps in-frame clones, though not all of them. The sample lists tens of thousands of clones; around 86% were seen once. The source was PBMCs, collected from a glioma patient whose treatment included an IDH1 peptide vaccine. Receptors originate from a woman between 50 and 59 years old with glioma.

The chain couples TRBV19 to TRBJ2-1; D may be TRBD1 (5 bases). This CDR3 comprises 12 residues. Germline loops: CDR1 LNHDA, CDR2 SQIVND (reference sequence). V dropped 8 bases and J dropped 9 bases, with 14 bases sitting between them. CDR3 sequence reads: CASRQGPAEQFF. CDR3 in DNA: TGTGCCAGTCGGCAGGGCCCCGCTGAGCAGTTCTTC.

The CDR3 spells CASSLGDYGYTF. Here the CDR3 DNA reads TGTGCCAGCAGTTTAGGGGACTATGGCTACACCTTC. The V gene is TRBV28, the J gene TRBJ1-2; D not certain. The CDR3 contains 12 residues. The V gene lost 2 bases and the J gene lost 3 bases, with 4 bases spanning the gap. Germline V gene data show CDR1 as MDHEN and CDR2 as SYDVKM.

This chain uses TRBV14 with TRBJ1-2; no definite D call. The CDR3 is 15 residues long. Trimming pared 0 bases from V and 4 bases from J, leaving 12 bases between. Germline-derived CDR1 and CDR2 are SGHDN and FVKESK. CDR3 DNA: TGTGCCAGCAGCCAAGATTCCGGGTACATCTATGGCTACACCTTC. This gives the protein CASSQDSGYIYGYTF.

The chain employs TRBV5-1 and TRBJ1-5; D is ambiguous. The length of the CDR3 is 15 residues. Per germline, CDR1 SGHRS and CDR2 YFSETQ. V gave up 0 bases and J gave up 4 bases, with 11 bases separating them. The CDR3 coding sequence is TGCGCCAGCAGCTTGGAAGGTCAGGCGAATCAGCCCCAGCATTTT. Amino acid sequence: CASSLEGQANQPQHF.

The chain has TRBV7-8 and TRBJ2-2; D is unresolved. Trimming removed 11 bases from V and 6 bases from J, with 13 bases in between. Germline CDR1 reads SGHVS; CDR2 reads FQNEAQ. The CDR3 runs 12 residues. Written as DNA, the CDR3 is TGTGCCCAGGTATTCGGCTCCGGGGAGCTGTTTTTT. Translated, it gives CAQVFGSGELFF.

J is TRBJ1-5 and V is TRBV19, with 7 bases lining up with TRBD1. V lost 6 bases to trimming and J lost 0 bases; unmatched junction nucleotides: 5. This CDR3 is built from 15 residues. Germline CDR1 LNHDA, CDR2 SQIVND (reference sequence). CDR3 bases: TGTGCCAGTAGGACAGGGTTCAATAGCAATCAGCCCCAGCATTTT. It codes for CASRTGFNSNQPQHF. The whole variable domain, filled in from reference TRBV19 and TRBJ1-5, reads DGGITQSPKYLFRKEGQNVTLSCEQNLNHDAMYWYRQDPGQGLRLIYYSQIVNDFQKGDIAEGYSVSREKKESFPLTVTSAQKNPTAFYLCASRTGFNSNQPQHFGDGTRLSIL.

The chain's CDR3 is CASSWDSGKRGFEKLFF. In DNA, the CDR3 is TGTGCCAGTAGCTGGGACAGCGGAAAGAGGGGGTTTGAAAAACTGTTTTTT. The gene calls are TRBV19 and TRBJ1-4; 7 nucleotides agree with TRBD1. CDR3 size: 17 residues. CDR1 is LNHDA, CDR2 SQIVND, per germline (reference sequence). With V trimmed by 6 bases and J by 7 bases, 17 bases remained unmatched.

The rearrangement links TRBV5-1 to TRBJ2-5; D is perhaps TRBD1 (7 bases). The V gene lost 0 bases and the J gene lost 2 bases, with 11 bases spanning the gap. Germline V gives CDR1 SGHRS, CDR2 YFSETQ. There are 15 residues in the CDR3. In DNA form, the CDR3 reads TGCGCCAGCAGCTTGGCCAGGGGGGAGCAAGAGACCCAGTACTTC. This encodes CASSLARGEQETQYF. Variable domain in full (rest from reference TRBV5-1 and TRBJ2-5): KAGVTQTPRYLIKTRGQQVTLSCSPISGHRSVSWYQQTPGQGLQFLFEYFSETQRNKGNFPGRFSGRQFSNSRSEMNVSTLELGDSALYLCASSLARGEQETQYFGPGTRLLVL.

The rearrangement joins TRBV15 to TRBJ1-3, with D perhaps matching TRBD1 (5 bases). The germline V gene has CDR1 LNHNV and CDR2 YYDKDF (reference sequence). The CDR3 covers 14 residues. V was shortened by 11 bases and J by 1 base, with 15 bases between the two germline ends. CDR3 sequence (DNA): TGTGCCTCCTCCCAGGGTTCATCTGGAAACACCATATATTTT. Translation gives CASSQGSSGNTIYF.

This clone was seen just once. The rearrangement joins TRBV7-2 to TRBJ2-3; 11 nucleotides agree with TRBD1. The CDR3 spans 15 residues. V lost 7 bases, J lost 3 bases, and 6 bases stayed unmatched. CDR1 is SGHTA, CDR2 FQGNSA, per germline. The CDR3 loop is CASTRGDRGTDTQYF. CDR3 DNA sequence: TGTGCCAGCACCCGTGGGGACAGGGGGACAGATACGCAGTATTTT.

The rearrangement links TRBV27 to TRBJ2-5; perhaps D is TRBD1 or TRBD2 (5 bases each). This CDR3 is 18 amino acids long. V dropped 5 bases and J dropped 1 base, with 23 bases sitting between them. The V gene's germline CDR1 is MNHEY and CDR2 SMNVEV (reference sequence). CDR3 nucleotides: TGTGCCAGCAGTCCCCGCCTCCTCGGGGCAGGCAGCCAAGAGACCCAGTACTTC. Translating it yields CASSPRLLGAGSQETQYF.

The rearrangement uses TRBV5-1 and TRBJ2-2; possible D gene TRBD2, 5 bases. Trimming removed 0 bases from V and 3 bases from J, with 9 bases in between. Germline-derived CDR1 and CDR2 are SGHRS and YFSETQ. The CDR3 consists of 15 residues. The CDR3: CASSLDSGDTGELFF. The CDR3, as DNA: TGCGCCAGCAGCTTGGATTCCGGGGACACCGGGGAGCTGTTTTTT.

This chain uses TRBV5-1 with TRBJ2-7, with TRBD1 matching 7 bases. From germline, CDR1 is SGHRS and CDR2 YFSETQ. This CDR3 comprises 13 residues. Losses at the gene ends were 0 bases for V and 5 bases for J; bases not matched to a gene: 2. The CDR3 coding sequence is TGCGCCAGCAGCTTGGGAGGGGGCAACGAGCAGTACTTC. Encoded protein: CASSLGGGNEQYF.

Only a few counts were recorded for this clone. The rearrangement uses TRBV6-5 and TRBJ1-5, with D unclear. Trimming took 6 bases from V and 3 from J, leaving 9 bases between them. Germline CDR1 MNHEY, CDR2 SVGAGI. CDR3 size: 13 residues. The DNA for the CDR3 is TGTGCCAGCAGCCGGGCCCACAATCAGCCCCAGCATTTT. Its protein is CASSRAHNQPQHF.

The chain links TRBV15 to TRBJ1-4, with a weak D call TRBD1 (5 bases). Trimming removed 0 bases from V and 5 bases from J, with 10 bases in between. CDR1 is LNHNV and CDR2 is YYDKDF in the germline V gene (reference sequence). The CDR3 contains 15 residues. The CDR3 loop reads CATSRDKGSNEKLFF. CDR3 DNA: TGTGCCACCAGCAGAGATAAGGGGTCAAATGAAAAACTGTTTTTT.

This chain joins TRBV5-6 and TRBJ1-4; 10 bases are a match to TRBD1. J was trimmed by 5 bases and V by 4 bases; bases with no gene match: 14. Germline CDR1 SGHDT, CDR2 YYEEEE. This CDR3 comprises 18 residues. Written as DNA, the CDR3 is TGTGCCAGCAGCGAGCTCCGGGACAGGGGACAACTCAATGAAAAACTGTTTTTT. Translation gives CASSELRDRGQLNEKLFF.

The CDR3 nucleotides read TGTGCCATCAGTGAGTCTCGAGATAAAGCTTTCTTT. Residues: CAISESRDKAFF. J is TRBJ1-1 and V is TRBV10-3; D gene unclear. CDR3 length: 12 amino acids. The V gene's germline CDR1 is ENHRY and CDR2 SYGVKD. V lost 0 bases, J lost 9 bases, and 8 bases lay in between.

V is TRBV27 and J is TRBJ1-3, with D unresolved. Trimming removed 5 bases from V and 0 bases from J, with 17 bases in between. This CDR3 comprises 17 residues. Germline CDR1 is MNHEY and CDR2 is SMNVEV (reference sequence). CDR3 residues: CASSPQHTTVSGNTIYF. The CDR3 DNA is TGTGCCAGCAGTCCCCAACATACGACGGTCTCTGGAAACACCATATATTTT.

The chain recombines TRBV5-6 with TRBJ1-2; TRBD1 matches at 8 bases. The CDR3 covers 12 residues. The germline V gene encodes CDR1 SGHDT and CDR2 YYEEEE. The ends lost 6 bases at V and 8 bases at J; junction bases unmatched: 6. For the CDR3, the DNA is TGTGCCAGCACCCAGGGGGCGAGGGGCTACACCTTC. Protein sequence: CASTQGARGYTF.

The V gene is TRBV15, the J gene TRBJ2-6, with D hard to call. The germline gives CDR1 LNHNV, CDR2 YYDKDF (reference sequence). This CDR3 contains 16 residues. V was trimmed by 0 bases and J by 0 bases, leaving 6 bases between them. The CDR3 DNA sequence: TGTGCCACCAGCAGAGACCGAAGCTCTGGGGCCAACGTCCTGACTTTC. This translates into CATSRDRSSGANVLTF.

The chain couples TRBV2 to TRBJ2-5; the match to TRBD2 covers 9 bases. Per the germline V gene, CDR1 is SNHLY and CDR2 is FYNNEI. This CDR3 has 12 residues. The junction had 5 bases not matched to a gene; V was cut back by 6 bases and J by 9 bases. The CDR3 DNA follows: TGTGCCAGCAGCGACTCTAGCGGGGCCCAGTACTTC. The encoded protein is CASSDSSGAQYF.

This chain uses TRBV7-2 with TRBJ1-1, with unresolved D. The CDR3 spans 12 residues. Trimming took off 2 bases at V and 5 bases at J, with 6 bases between the two ends. Germline V lookup: CDR1 SGHTA, CDR2 FQGNSA. CDR3 region: CASSLSRTEAFF. The CDR3 nucleotides read TGTGCCAGCAGCTTAAGCAGAACTGAAGCTTTCTTT.

The chain employs TRBV5-4 and TRBJ2-6; D uncertain. Germline V gene lookup returns CDR1 SGHNT and CDR2 YYREEE (reference sequence). The CDR3 is 15 amino acids. The V gene lost 4 bases and the J gene lost 0 bases, with 8 bases spanning the gap. The CDR3 reads CASSPTGSGANVLTF. DNA of the CDR3: TGTGCCAGCAGCCCGACGGGCTCTGGGGCCAACGTCCTGACTTTC.

V usage is TRBV5-1 and J usage is TRBJ1-5; maybe TRBD1 (5 bases). The CDR3 runs 19 residues. Per germline, CDR1 SGHRS and CDR2 YFSETQ. Between the trimmed V and J ends, which lost 4 bases and 6 bases, there was a span of 29 bases. For the CDR3, the DNA is TGCGCCAGCAGCCCACAGCCTCCTCGGGCGGGGGGTTTGAGTCAGCCCCAGCATTTT. As protein: CASSPQPPRAGGLSQPQHF.

CDR3 sequence (DNA): TGTGCCATCATGGGCGGGGGTAGGGAGACCCAGTACTTC. It codes for CAIMGGGRETQYF. V usage is TRBV10-3 and J usage is TRBJ2-5; 7 bases are a match to TRBD2. There are 13 residues in the CDR3. CDR1 is ENHRY and CDR2 is SYGVKD in the germline V gene. After removal of 7 bases from V and 5 bases from J, the junction contained 7 bases not matched to a gene.

This clone came up a few times. The CDR3 loop reads CASSLWGQGGEKLFF. For the CDR3, the DNA is TGTGCCAGCAGCCTCTGGGGACAGGGTGGTGAAAAACTGTTTTTT. This chain connects TRBV7-2 to TRBJ1-4, with 9 bases aligning to TRBD1. Germline V gene sequence: CDR1 SGHTA, CDR2 FQGNSA. Trimming at V came to 5 bases and at J to 7 bases, leaving 8 bases not matched to a gene. This CDR3 is built from 15 residues. The whole variable domain, remainder taken from reference TRBV7-2 and TRBJ1-4, is GAGVSQSPSNKVTEKGKDVELRCDPISGHTALYWYRQSLGQGLEFLIYFQGNSAPDKSGLPSDRFSAERTGGSVSTLTIQRTQQEDSAVYLCASSLWGQGGEKLFFGSGTQLSVL.

This rearrangement joins TRBV11-2 to TRBJ1-2; 8 bases line up with TRBD1. The CDR3 length is 15 residues. CDR1 and CDR2 (germline): SGHAT, FQNNGV. The V segment lost 2 bases and the J segment 0 bases; nucleotides outside the gene matches: 2. CDR3 bases: TGTGCCAGCAGCTTATGGACAGGGACTAACTATGGCTACACCTTC. Translating it yields CASSLWTGTNYGYTF.

The chain recombines TRBV7-2 with TRBJ2-5, with TRBD2 matching over 7 bases. The trim removed 5 bases at V and 0 bases at J, leaving 9 bases unmatched. The length of the CDR3 is 16 residues. Germline V lookup: CDR1 SGHTA, CDR2 FQGNSA. The chain's CDR3 is CASSRQAGNNQETQYF. The CDR3 DNA reads TGTGCCAGCAGCCGGCAAGCGGGGAACAACCAAGAGACCCAGTACTTC. Based on the CDR3 plus reference TRBV7-2 and TRBJ2-5, the full variable domain is GAGVSQSPSNKVTEKGKDVELRCDPISGHTALYWYRQSLGQGLEFLIYFQGNSAPDKSGLPSDRFSAERTGGSVSTLTIQRTQQEDSAVYLCASSRQAGNNQETQYFGPGTRLLVL.

The J gene is TRBJ1-2, the V gene TRBV7-2; no reliable D call. Trimming removed 3 bases from V and 3 bases from J, with 8 bases in between. CDR1 is SGHTA and CDR2 is FQGNSA in the germline V gene. The CDR3 length is 13 residues. Written as DNA, the CDR3 is TGTGCCAGCAGCTTCCGGGATGACTATGGCTACACCTTC. It codes for CASSFRDDYGYTF.

The V call is TRBV6-1, the J call TRBJ1-1; D call uncertain. In germline, CDR1 is MNHNS, CDR2 SASEGT. The CDR3 length is 13 residues. The V end was cut by 9 bases, the J end by 0 bases, with 11 bases between. The CDR3 reads CASFLAVNTEAFF. CDR3 sequence (DNA): TGTGCCAGTTTTCTGGCCGTGAACACTGAAGCTTTCTTT.

The chain uses TRBV5-1 and TRBJ2-7; D is tentatively TRBD1 or TRBD2 (5 bases each). The CDR3 consists of 16 residues. V shed 4 bases and J shed 0 bases, with 17 bases lying between them. Germline V gene lookup returns CDR1 SGHRS and CDR2 YFSETQ. CDR3: CASSPRVQGSSYEQYF. The CDR3 coding sequence is TGCGCCAGCAGCCCGAGGGTCCAGGGCAGCTCCTACGAGCAGTACTTC.

This clone was detected only once. The CDR3 loop is CASSETGASSPLHF. CDR3 DNA sequence: TGCGCCAGCAGCGAGACAGGGGCCAGTTCACCCCTCCACTTT. This chain joins TRBV5-1 and TRBJ1-6; 8 bases fit TRBD1. Germline V gene lookup returns CDR1 SGHRS and CDR2 YFSETQ. The J segment lost 9 bases and the V segment lost 4 bases, leaving 6 bases of the junction unmatched. The CDR3 covers 14 residues. The whole variable domain, remainder taken from reference TRBV5-1 and TRBJ1-6, is KAGVTQTPRYLIKTRGQQVTLSCSPISGHRSVSWYQQTPGQGLQFLFEYFSETQRNKGNFPGRFSGRQFSNSRSEMNVSTLELGDSALYLCASSETGASSPLHFGNGTRLTVT.